This T cell receptor (beta chain) is from a study of CD8 T cells in ankylosing spondylitis. The CDR3 totals 15 residues. The germline CDR1 and CDR2 sequences are SGDLS and YYNGEE. V was trimmed by 0 bases and J by 6 bases, leaving 15 bases between them. In making TCR beta libraries, quantitative 5'-RACE with molecular barcodes was used. TCRdb fed the 5' RACE reads into MiXCR, producing one record per CDR3 protein. The sample yields about 150,000 distinct CDR3 sequences, approximately 32% seen once. The study, taken as a whole, reports: Disease-associated clones were reportedly significantly overrepresented in matched ankylosing spondylitis synovial fluid.

This clonotype occurred a few times. The antigen is not known. The TCR sequence derives from a male donor with ankylosing spondylitis. Sequenced material: synovial fluid, either unsorted or a sorted T cell fraction (not recorded which). This rearrangement joins TRBV9 to TRBJ1-2, with D unresolved. This CDR3 is CASSVVSSGSDGYTF. CDR3 bases: TGTGCCAGCAGCGTAGTTTCCTCTGGGTCGGATGGCTACACCTTC.